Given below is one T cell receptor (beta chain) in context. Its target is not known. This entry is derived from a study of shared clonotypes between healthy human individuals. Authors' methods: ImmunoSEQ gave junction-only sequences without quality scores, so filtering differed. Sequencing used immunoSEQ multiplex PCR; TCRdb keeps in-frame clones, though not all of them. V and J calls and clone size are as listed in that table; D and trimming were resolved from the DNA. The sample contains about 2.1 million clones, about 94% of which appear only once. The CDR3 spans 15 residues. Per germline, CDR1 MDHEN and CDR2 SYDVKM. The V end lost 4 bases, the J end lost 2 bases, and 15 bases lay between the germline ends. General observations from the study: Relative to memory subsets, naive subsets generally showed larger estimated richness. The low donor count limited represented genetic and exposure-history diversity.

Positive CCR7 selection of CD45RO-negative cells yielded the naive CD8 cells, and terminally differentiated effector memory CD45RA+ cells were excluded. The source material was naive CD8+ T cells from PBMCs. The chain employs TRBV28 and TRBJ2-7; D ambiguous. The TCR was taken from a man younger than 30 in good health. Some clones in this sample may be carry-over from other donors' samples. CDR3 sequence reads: CASSSRWGTPYEQYF. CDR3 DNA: TGTGCCAGCAGTTCGCGTTGGGGTACTCCCTACGAGCAGTACTTC.